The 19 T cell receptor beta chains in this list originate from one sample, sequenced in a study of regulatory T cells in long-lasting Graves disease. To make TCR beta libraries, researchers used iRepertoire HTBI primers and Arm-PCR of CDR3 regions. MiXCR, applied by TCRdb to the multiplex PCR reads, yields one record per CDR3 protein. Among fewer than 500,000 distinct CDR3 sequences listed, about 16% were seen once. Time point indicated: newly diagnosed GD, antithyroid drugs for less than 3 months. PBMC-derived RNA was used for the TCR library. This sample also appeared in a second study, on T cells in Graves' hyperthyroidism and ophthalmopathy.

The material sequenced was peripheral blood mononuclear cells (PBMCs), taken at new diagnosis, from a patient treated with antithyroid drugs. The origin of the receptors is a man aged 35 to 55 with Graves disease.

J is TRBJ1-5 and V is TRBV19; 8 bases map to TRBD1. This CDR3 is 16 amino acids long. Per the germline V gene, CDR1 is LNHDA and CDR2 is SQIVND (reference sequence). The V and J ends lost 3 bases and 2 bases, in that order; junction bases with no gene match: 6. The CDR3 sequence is CASSITAGGGNQPQHF. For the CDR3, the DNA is TGTGCCAGTAGTATCACCGCAGGGGGCGGCAATCAGCCCCAGCATTTT.

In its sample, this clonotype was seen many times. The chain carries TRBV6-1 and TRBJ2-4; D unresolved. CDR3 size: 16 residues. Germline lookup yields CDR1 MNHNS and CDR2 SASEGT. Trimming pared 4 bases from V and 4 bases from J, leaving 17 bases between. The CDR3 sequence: CASSVSTATLKNIQYF. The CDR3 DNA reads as TGTGCCAGCAGTGTGTCAACAGCCACTCTAAAAAACATTCAGTACTTC.

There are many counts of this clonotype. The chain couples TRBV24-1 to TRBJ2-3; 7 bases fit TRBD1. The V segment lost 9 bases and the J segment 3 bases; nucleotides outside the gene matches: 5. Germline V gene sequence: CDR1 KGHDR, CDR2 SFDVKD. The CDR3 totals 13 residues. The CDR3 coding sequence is TGTGCCACCGGACAGGTCGTTACAGATACGCAGTATTTT. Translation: CATGQVVTDTQYF.

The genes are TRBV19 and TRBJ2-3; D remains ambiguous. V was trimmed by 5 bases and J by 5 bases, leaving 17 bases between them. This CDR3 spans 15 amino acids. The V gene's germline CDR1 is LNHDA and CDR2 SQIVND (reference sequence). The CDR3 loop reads CASSPRFADIDTQYF. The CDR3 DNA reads TGTGCCAGTAGTCCCCGATTTGCGGATATAGATACGCAGTATTTT. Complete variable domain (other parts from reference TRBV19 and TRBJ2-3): DGGITQSPKYLFRKEGQNVTLSCEQNLNHDAMYWYRQDPGQGLRLIYYSQIVNDFQKGDIAEGYSVSREKKESFPLTVTSAQKNPTAFYLCASSPRFADIDTQYFGPGTRLTVL.

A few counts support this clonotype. The CDR3 region has the DNA TGCAGTGCTTCCGAGGGGGTGGCTCAGCCCCAGCATTTT. It encodes CSASEGVAQPQHF. The chain recombines TRBV20-1 with TRBJ1-5, with TRBD1 as a possible D gene (6 bases). Per germline, CDR1 DFQATT and CDR2 SNEGSKA (reference sequence). The CDR3 extends over 13 amino acids. The germline V and J ends were trimmed by 5 bases and 6 bases, with 14 bases remaining between them.

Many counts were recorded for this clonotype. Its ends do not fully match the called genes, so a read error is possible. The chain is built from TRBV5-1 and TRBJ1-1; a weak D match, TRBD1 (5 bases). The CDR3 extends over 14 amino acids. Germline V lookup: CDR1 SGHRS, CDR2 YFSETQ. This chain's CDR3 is CASLKHSQDTEAFF. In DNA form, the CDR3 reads TGTGCCAGCCTTAAACACTCACAGGACACTGAAGCTTTCTTT.

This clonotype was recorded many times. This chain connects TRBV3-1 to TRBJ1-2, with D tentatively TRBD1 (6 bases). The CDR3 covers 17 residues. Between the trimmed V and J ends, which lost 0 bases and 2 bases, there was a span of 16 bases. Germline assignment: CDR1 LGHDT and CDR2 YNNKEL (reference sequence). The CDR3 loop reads CASSQDRGDIRNYGYTF. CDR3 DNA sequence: TGTGCCAGCAGCCAAGATCGGGGGGACATAAGGAACTATGGCTACACCTTC.

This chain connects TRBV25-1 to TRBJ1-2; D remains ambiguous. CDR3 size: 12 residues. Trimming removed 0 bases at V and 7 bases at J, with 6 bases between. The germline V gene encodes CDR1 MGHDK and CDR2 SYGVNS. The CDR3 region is CASSEYVGGYTF. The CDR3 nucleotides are TGTGCCAGCAGTGAATATGTGGGTGGCTACACCTTC.

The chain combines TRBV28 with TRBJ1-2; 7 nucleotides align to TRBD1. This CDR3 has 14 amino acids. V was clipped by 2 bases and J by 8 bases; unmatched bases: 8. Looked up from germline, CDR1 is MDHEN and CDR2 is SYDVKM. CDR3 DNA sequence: TGTGCCAGCAGTTTAATTAGACAGGGTTCCGGCTACACCTTC. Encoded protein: CASSLIRQGSGYTF.

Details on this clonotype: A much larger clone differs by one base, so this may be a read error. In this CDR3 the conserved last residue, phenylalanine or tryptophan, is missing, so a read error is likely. The CDR3 DNA is TGTGCCAGCAGTTACCCGTACTCATACGAGCAGTACTCC. It translates to CASSYPYSYEQYS. The gene calls are TRBV6-2 or TRBV6-3 and TRBJ2-7; D is undetermined. The germline gives CDR1 MNHEY, CDR2 SVGEGT. Trimming pared 2 bases from V and 4 bases from J, leaving 9 bases between. The CDR3 has 13 amino acids.

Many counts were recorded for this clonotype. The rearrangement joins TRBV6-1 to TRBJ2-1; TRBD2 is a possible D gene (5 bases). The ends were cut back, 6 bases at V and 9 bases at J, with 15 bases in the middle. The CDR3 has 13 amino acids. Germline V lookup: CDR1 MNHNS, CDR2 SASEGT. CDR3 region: CASRPPRGGEQFF. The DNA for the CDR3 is TGTGCCAGCAGACCCCCGAGAGGAGGTGAGCAGTTCTTC.

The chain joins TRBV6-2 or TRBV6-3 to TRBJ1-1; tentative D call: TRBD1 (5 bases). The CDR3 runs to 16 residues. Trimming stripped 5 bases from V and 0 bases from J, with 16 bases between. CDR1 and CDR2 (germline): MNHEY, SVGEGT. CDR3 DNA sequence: TGTGCCAGCAGTAGGGTGGGCGGGGGGATGAACACTGAAGCTTTCTTT. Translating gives CASSRVGGGMNTEAFF.

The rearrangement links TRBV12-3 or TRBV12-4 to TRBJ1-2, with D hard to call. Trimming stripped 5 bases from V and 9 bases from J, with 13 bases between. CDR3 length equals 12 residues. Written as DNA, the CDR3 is TGTGCCAGCAGTCTCCCCCCGCGAAGCTACACCTTC. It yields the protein CASSLPPRSYTF.

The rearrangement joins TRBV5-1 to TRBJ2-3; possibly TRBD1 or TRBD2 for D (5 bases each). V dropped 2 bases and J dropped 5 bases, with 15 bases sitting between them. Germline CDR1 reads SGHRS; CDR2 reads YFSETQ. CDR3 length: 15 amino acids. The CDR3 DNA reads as TGCGCCAGCAGCTTTACCGGGACCAGAGGAGATACGCAGTATTTT. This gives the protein CASSFTGTRGDTQYF.

Written as DNA, the CDR3 is TGCGCCAGCAGCCAAGGACTCTTCTACGAGCAGTACTTC. Protein: CASSQGLFYEQYF. The V call is TRBV4-1, the J call TRBJ2-7; D remains ambiguous. CDR1 is MGHRA and CDR2 is YSYEKL in the germline V gene. This CDR3 is 13 amino acids long. The V gene lost 1 base and the J gene lost 3 bases, with 7 bases spanning the gap.

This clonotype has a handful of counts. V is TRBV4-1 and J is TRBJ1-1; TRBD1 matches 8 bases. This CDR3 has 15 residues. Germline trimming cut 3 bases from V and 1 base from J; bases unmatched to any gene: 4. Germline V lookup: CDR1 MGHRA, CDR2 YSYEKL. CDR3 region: CASSQGQVTNTEAFF. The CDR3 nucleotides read TGCGCCAGCAGCCAGGGACAGGTGACGAACACTGAAGCTTTCTTT.

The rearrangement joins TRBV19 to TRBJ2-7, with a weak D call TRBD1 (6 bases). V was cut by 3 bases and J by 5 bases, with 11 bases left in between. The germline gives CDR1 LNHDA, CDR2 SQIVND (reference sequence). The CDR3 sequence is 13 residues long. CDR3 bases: TGTGCCAGTAGTATGTGGGGGCTGGACGAGCAGTACTTC. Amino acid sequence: CASSMWGLDEQYF.

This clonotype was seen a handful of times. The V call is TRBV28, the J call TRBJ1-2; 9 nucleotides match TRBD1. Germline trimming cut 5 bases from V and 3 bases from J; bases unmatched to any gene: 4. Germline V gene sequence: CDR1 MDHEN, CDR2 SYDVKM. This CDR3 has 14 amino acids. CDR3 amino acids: CASSRTGDYYGYTF. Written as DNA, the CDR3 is TGTGCCAGCAGTCGGACAGGGGATTACTATGGCTACACCTTC.

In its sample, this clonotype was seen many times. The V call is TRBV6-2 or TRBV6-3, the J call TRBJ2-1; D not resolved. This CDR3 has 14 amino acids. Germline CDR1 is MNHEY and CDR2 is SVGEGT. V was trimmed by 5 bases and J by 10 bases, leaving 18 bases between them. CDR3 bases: TGTGCCAGCAGTCAATATCCCCACTCTCTCGAGCAGTTCTTC. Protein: CASSQYPHSLEQFF.